The sequence of this TCR beta chain was determined in a study of radiotherapy plus CTLA-4 blockade in lung cancer. Notes on the study in general: Clones of tumor-derived TCRs expanded in blood after radiotherapy plus ipilimumab.

This clone is a singleton in its sample. Its antigen is undetermined. Assay used: immunoSEQ multiplex PCR; TCRdb lists only in-frame clones, some missing. The sample lists tens of thousands of clones, more than 70% occurring once. Focal radiation plus CTLA-4 blockade with ipilimumab was given to patients with chemo-refractory metastatic non-small-cell lung cancer. The clonotype comes from a human donor with non-small cell lung cancer who had stable disease on radiotherapy plus ipilimumab. Material: peripheral blood, obtained from a patient treated with radiotherapy plus ipilimumab.

The DNA of the CDR3 is TGTGCCAGCAACGAGGGGCACACAGATACGCAGTATTTT. Its translation is CASNEGHTDTQYF. The chain joins TRBV11-2 to TRBJ2-3; D is perhaps TRBD1 or TRBD2 (5 bases each). V dropped 7 bases and J dropped 2 bases, with 10 bases sitting between them. CDR1 SGHAT and CDR2 FQNNGV come from the germline V gene. The CDR3 spans 13 residues.